Listed below are T cell receptor beta chains from one sample, sequenced in a study of T cell repertoires in cytomegalovirus infection. No antigen has been identified for these receptors. TCRdb analysed the reads with MiXCR anew, one entry per CDR3 protein. The table shows about 570,000 distinct CDR3 sequences, with roughly 43% occurring only once. Sample: cultured PBMCs, taken from culture after CMV antigen stimulation. All receptors derive from a human donor in good health (CMV status not recorded). Some clones in this sample may be carry-over from other donors' samples. The CDR3 runs from the conserved cysteine through the conserved F or W. Fields, in order: CDR3 DNA, CDR3 protein, D gene, J gene, clone size, V gene. A D gene is named only where the DNA matches it firmly. Clone size is shown for a subset of rows, as once, few, many or a class of expanded clone.

cdr3_nt: TGTGCCAGCAGTTCGAGAATCGACTTTTCCTCGGGAAATGAGCAGTTCTTC
cdr3_aa: CASSSRIDFSSGNEQFF
d_call: .
j_call: TRBJ2-1
clone_size: .
v_call: TRBV27

cdr3_nt: TGCGCCAGCAGCCAAGGGTGGGGCCTGACAGATACGCAGTATTTT
cdr3_aa: CASSQGWGLTDTQYF
d_call: .
j_call: TRBJ2-3
clone_size: few
v_call: TRBV4-1

cdr3_nt: TGTGCCATCAGTTCTAGCGGGAGGGCCTCTACAGATACGCAGTATTTT
cdr3_aa: CAISSSGRASTDTQYF
d_call: TRBD2
j_call: TRBJ2-3
clone_size: .
v_call: TRBV10-3

cdr3_nt: TGTGCCAGCTCAGGGATAGGGATCTACGAGCAGTACTTC
cdr3_aa: CASSGIGIYEQYF
d_call: .
j_call: TRBJ2-7
clone_size: .
v_call: TRBV18

cdr3_nt: TGCGCCAGCAGCCAAGGGGACACCCTCTCTGGGGCCAACGTCCTGACTTTC
cdr3_aa: CASSQGDTLSGANVLTF
d_call: .
j_call: TRBJ2-6
clone_size: few
v_call: TRBV4-1

cdr3_nt: TGTGCCAGCAGCTTAGCCTTCCGGGGGGCGAATAGCAATCAGCCCCAGCATTTT
cdr3_aa: CASSLAFRGANSNQPQHF
d_call: .
j_call: TRBJ1-5
clone_size: few
v_call: TRBV7-6

cdr3_nt: TGTGCCAGCAGCATACTAGCGGGAGCGTCTTATATTGAGCAGTTCTTC
cdr3_aa: CASSILAGASYIEQFF
d_call: TRBD2
j_call: TRBJ2-1
clone_size: .
v_call: TRBV7-2

cdr3_nt: TGTGCCAGCAGCGTGAGGGGTTGGGGCAATCAGCCCCAGCATTTT
cdr3_aa: CASSVRGWGNQPQHF
d_call: .
j_call: TRBJ1-5
clone_size: few
v_call: TRBV5-5

cdr3_nt: TGTGCCAGTAGTTTCCCCTCTAGCGGGAGGGCCAAGGGTGAGCAGTTCTTC
cdr3_aa: CASSFPSSGRAKGEQFF
d_call: TRBD2
j_call: TRBJ2-1
clone_size: few
v_call: TRBV19

cdr3_nt: TGTGCCAGCAGCTCGTCCCGGGGGGGTGCGACCCAGTACTTC
cdr3_aa: CASSSSRGGATQYF
d_call: TRBD2
j_call: TRBJ2-5
clone_size: few
v_call: TRBV11-2

cdr3_nt: TGTGCCAGCAGTGAAGTCGACAGGGGAGATGGCTACACCTTC
cdr3_aa: CASSEVDRGDGYTF
d_call: TRBD1
j_call: TRBJ1-2
clone_size: .
v_call: TRBV2

cdr3_nt: TGTGCCAGCAGCACTAGACCCGGGACCTACTTTTCGTACGAGCAGTACTTC
cdr3_aa: CASSTRPGTYFSYEQYF
d_call: .
j_call: TRBJ2-7
clone_size: .
v_call: TRBV5-6

cdr3_nt: TGTGCCAGCAGCCAAGGACATAACCAAGAGACCCAGTACTTC
cdr3_aa: CASSQGHNQETQYF
d_call: .
j_call: TRBJ2-5
clone_size: .
v_call: TRBV4-2

cdr3_nt: TGTGCCAGCAGCCCCTACCCCTTAGCGGGCGAAGAGACCCAGTACTTC
cdr3_aa: CASSPYPLAGEETQYF
d_call: TRBD2
j_call: TRBJ2-5
clone_size: few
v_call: TRBV5-5

cdr3_nt: TGTGCCAGCAGTGACCGGAAGGACACCATATATTTT
cdr3_aa: CASSDRKDTIYF
d_call: .
j_call: TRBJ1-3
clone_size: .
v_call: TRBV2

cdr3_nt: TGTGCCAGCACCCGACTGGGTGGCGAGCAGTACTTC
cdr3_aa: CASTRLGGEQYF
d_call: .
j_call: TRBJ2-7
clone_size: .
v_call: TRBV12-3/TRBV12-4

cdr3_nt: TGTGCCATCAGTGTGGAAGGAGGCCCCACAGATACGCAGTATTTT
cdr3_aa: CAISVEGGPTDTQYF
d_call: .
j_call: TRBJ2-3
clone_size: few
v_call: TRBV10-3

cdr3_nt: TGTGCCAGCAGCTTAGATCTGTCTAGCGGGGTCTATGAGCAGTTCTTC
cdr3_aa: CASSLDLSSGVYEQFF
d_call: TRBD2
j_call: TRBJ2-1
clone_size: .
v_call: TRBV11-2

cdr3_nt: TGTGCCAGCGGTAAAGACCGGACCGACTTT
cdr3_aa: CASGKDRTDF
d_call: .
j_call: TRBJ1-6
clone_size: .
v_call: TRBV6-1

cdr3_nt: TGCAGTGCTAGGTTCCAGCGGGGGGTATGGGGTGAGCAGTTCTTC
cdr3_aa: CSARFQRGVWGEQFF
d_call: TRBD2
j_call: TRBJ2-1
clone_size: .
v_call: TRBV20-1

cdr3_nt: TGTGCCAGCAGCTTCGTAGGCGAGGGAAATGAGCAGTTCTTC
cdr3_aa: CASSFVGEGNEQFF
d_call: .
j_call: TRBJ2-1
clone_size: few
v_call: TRBV11-2

cdr3_nt: TGTGCCAGCAGCTTAGTAGCGTCAGATACGCAGTATTTT
cdr3_aa: CASSLVASDTQYF
d_call: .
j_call: TRBJ2-3
clone_size: once
v_call: TRBV7-2

cdr3_nt: TGTGCCAGTAGCCCCGACAGGGTTAAGGGCTACACCTTC
cdr3_aa: CASSPDRVKGYTF
d_call: TRBD1
j_call: TRBJ1-2
clone_size: .
v_call: TRBV19

cdr3_nt: TGTGCCAGCAGCTTGGGGCATGGGGGAGAGACCCAGTACTTC
cdr3_aa: CASSLGHGGETQYF
d_call: .
j_call: TRBJ2-5
clone_size: few
v_call: TRBV7-3

cdr3_nt: TGCGCCAGCAGCCCCGGGACAGGCCTAAGCACAGATACGCAGTATTTT
cdr3_aa: CASSPGTGLSTDTQYF
d_call: TRBD1
j_call: TRBJ2-3
clone_size: once
v_call: TRBV4-1

cdr3_nt: TGTGCCAGCAGCTTAGACCCGGGACAAGGGGCGCATTTT
cdr3_aa: CASSLDPGQGAHF
d_call: .
j_call: TRBJ1-5
clone_size: few
v_call: TRBV7-2

cdr3_nt: TGTGCCAGCTCACCACCGGACAGCCGAAGGAACACTGAAGCTTTCTTT
cdr3_aa: CASSPPDSRRNTEAFF
d_call: .
j_call: TRBJ1-1
clone_size: .
v_call: TRBV18

cdr3_nt: TGTGCCAGCAGTAATCGCCTAGCACGTGCAGATACGCAGTATTTT
cdr3_aa: CASSNRLARADTQYF
d_call: .
j_call: TRBJ2-3
clone_size: .
v_call: TRBV6-1

cdr3_nt: TGCAGTGTGGGGGGGGAAGGTGGTGAGCAGTTCTTC
cdr3_aa: CSVGGEGGEQFF
d_call: TRBD2
j_call: TRBJ2-1
clone_size: .
v_call: TRBV20-1

cdr3_nt: TGTGCCAGCAGCTTCCCTGCCCCACCGAAAAACATTCAGTACTTC
cdr3_aa: CASSFPAPPKNIQYF
d_call: .
j_call: TRBJ2-4
clone_size: few
v_call: TRBV7-7

cdr3_nt: TGTGCCAGCAGCGCAGGGGGCGGGTATGAGCAGTTCTTC
cdr3_aa: CASSAGGGYEQFF
d_call: TRBD1
j_call: TRBJ2-1
clone_size: .
v_call: TRBV7-9

cdr3_nt: TGTGCCAGCAGCTTTAGCGGGACCAACGCAGATACGCAGTATTTT
cdr3_aa: CASSFSGTNADTQYF
d_call: TRBD2
j_call: TRBJ2-3
clone_size: many
v_call: TRBV7-2

cdr3_nt: TGTGCCAGCAGCCCTAGACAGGGCCGCACAGATACGCAGTATTTT
cdr3_aa: CASSPRQGRTDTQYF
d_call: TRBD1
j_call: TRBJ2-3
clone_size: many
v_call: TRBV7-8

cdr3_nt: TGTGCCAGCAGTTTAATAGCGGGAGTCACAGATACGCAGTATTTT
cdr3_aa: CASSLIAGVTDTQYF
d_call: TRBD2
j_call: TRBJ2-3
clone_size: .
v_call: TRBV12-3/TRBV12-4

cdr3_nt: TGTGCCAGCAGTCAAAGACAGGGGCGAGATGAAAAACTGTTTTTT
cdr3_aa: CASSQRQGRDEKLFF
d_call: TRBD1
j_call: TRBJ1-4
clone_size: .
v_call: TRBV27

cdr3_nt: TGTGCCAGCAGTTACAGGGGGCTTGAGCCCCAGCATTTT
cdr3_aa: CASSYRGLEPQHF
d_call: TRBD1
j_call: TRBJ1-5
clone_size: .
v_call: TRBV27

cdr3_nt: TGTGCCAGCAGTTCCTCCGTCAGGGTGTCTTCCCTTCTCTATGGCTACACCTTC
cdr3_aa: CASSSSVRVSSLLYGYTF
d_call: .
j_call: TRBJ1-2
clone_size: .
v_call: TRBV28

cdr3_nt: TGTGCCAGCAGCTTATTTACAGTATATAATTCACCCCTCCACTTT
cdr3_aa: CASSLFTVYNSPLHF
d_call: .
j_call: TRBJ1-6
clone_size: few
v_call: TRBV7-2

cdr3_nt: TGTGCCAGCAGCTTAGGTCCTAGCGGGGGATACAATGAGCAGTTCTTC
cdr3_aa: CASSLGPSGGYNEQFF
d_call: TRBD2
j_call: TRBJ2-1
clone_size: many
v_call: TRBV7-2

cdr3_nt: TGTGCCAGCAGACGATCGGACCAGGGAGGGACGGGTGGCTACACCTTC
cdr3_aa: CASRRSDQGGTGGYTF
d_call: .
j_call: TRBJ1-2
clone_size: .
v_call: TRBV28

cdr3_nt: TGTGCCAGCAGCTTACCAGAGCGAAACACCATATATTTT
cdr3_aa: CASSLPERNTIYF
d_call: .
j_call: TRBJ1-3
clone_size: many
v_call: TRBV7-9